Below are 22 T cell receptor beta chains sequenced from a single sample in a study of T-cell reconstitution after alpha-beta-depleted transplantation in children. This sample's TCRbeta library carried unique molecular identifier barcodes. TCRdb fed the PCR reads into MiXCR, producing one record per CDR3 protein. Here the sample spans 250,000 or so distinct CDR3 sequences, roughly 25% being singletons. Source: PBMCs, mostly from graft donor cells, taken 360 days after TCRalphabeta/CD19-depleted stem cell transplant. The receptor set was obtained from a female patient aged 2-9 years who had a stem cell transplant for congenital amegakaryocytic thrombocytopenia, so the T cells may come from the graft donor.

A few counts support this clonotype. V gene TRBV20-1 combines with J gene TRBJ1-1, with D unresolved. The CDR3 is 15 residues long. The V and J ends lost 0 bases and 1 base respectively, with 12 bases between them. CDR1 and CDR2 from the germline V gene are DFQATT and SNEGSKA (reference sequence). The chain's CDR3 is CSARDHRPQNTEAFF. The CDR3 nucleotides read TGCAGTGCTAGAGACCACAGACCTCAGAACACTGAAGCTTTCTTT.

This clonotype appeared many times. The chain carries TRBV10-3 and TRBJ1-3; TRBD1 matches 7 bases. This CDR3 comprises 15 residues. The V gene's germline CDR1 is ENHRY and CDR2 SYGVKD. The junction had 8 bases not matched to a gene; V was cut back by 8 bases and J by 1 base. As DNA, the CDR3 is TGTGCCATCGGAGACAGGGTTTTATCTGGAAACACCATATATTTT. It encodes CAIGDRVLSGNTIYF.

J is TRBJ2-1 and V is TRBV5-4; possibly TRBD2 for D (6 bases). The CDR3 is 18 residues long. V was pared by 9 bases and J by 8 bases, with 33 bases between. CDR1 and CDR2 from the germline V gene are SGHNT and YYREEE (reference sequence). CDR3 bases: TGTGCCAACAGTCCCCTCCTAGCGACATTACCTCTGGCGGATGAGCAGTTCTTC. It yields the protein CANSPLLATLPLADEQFF.

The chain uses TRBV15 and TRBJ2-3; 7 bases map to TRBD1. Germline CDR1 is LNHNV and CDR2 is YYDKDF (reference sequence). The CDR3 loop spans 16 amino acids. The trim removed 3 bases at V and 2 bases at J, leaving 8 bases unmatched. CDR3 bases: TGTGCCACCAGCAGTGGGACAGCCCAGGACACAGATACGCAGTATTTT. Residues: CATSSGTAQDTDTQYF.

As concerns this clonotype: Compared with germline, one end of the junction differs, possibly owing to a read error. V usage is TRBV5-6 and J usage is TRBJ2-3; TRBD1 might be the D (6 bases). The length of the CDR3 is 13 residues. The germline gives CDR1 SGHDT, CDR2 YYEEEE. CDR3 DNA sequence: TGTCCCAGCAGTTATGACAGGCAAGATACGCAGTATTTT. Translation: CPSSYDRQDTQYF.

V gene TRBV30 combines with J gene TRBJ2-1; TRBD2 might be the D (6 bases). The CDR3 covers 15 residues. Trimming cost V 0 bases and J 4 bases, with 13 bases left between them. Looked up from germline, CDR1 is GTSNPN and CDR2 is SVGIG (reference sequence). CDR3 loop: CAWSVREQGYNEQFF. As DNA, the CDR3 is TGTGCCTGGAGTGTACGGGAGCAAGGTTACAATGAGCAGTTCTTC.

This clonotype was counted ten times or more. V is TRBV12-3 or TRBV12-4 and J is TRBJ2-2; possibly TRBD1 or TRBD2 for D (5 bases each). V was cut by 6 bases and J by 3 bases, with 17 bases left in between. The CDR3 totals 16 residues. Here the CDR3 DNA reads TGTGCCAGCAGGCCCTTGGGGGACCCCTACACCGGGGAGCTGTTTTTT. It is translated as CASRPLGDPYTGELFF.

This CDR3 reads CASSLTDRMNTEAFF. In DNA form, the CDR3 reads TGTGCCAGCAGCCTGACGGACAGGATGAACACTGAAGCTTTCTTT. The J gene is TRBJ1-1, the V gene TRBV5-5, with TRBD1 matching 7 bases. The CDR3 has 15 residues. Germline V gene data show CDR1 as SGHKS and CDR2 as YYEKEE (reference sequence). After removal of 4 bases from V and 0 bases from J, the junction contained 6 bases not matched to a gene.

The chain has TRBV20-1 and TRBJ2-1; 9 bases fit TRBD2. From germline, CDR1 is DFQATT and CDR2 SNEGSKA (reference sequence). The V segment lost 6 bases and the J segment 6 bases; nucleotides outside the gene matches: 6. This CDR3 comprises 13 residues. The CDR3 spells CSASSGRPNEQFF. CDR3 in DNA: TGCAGTGCCTCCAGCGGGAGGCCCAATGAGCAGTTCTTC.

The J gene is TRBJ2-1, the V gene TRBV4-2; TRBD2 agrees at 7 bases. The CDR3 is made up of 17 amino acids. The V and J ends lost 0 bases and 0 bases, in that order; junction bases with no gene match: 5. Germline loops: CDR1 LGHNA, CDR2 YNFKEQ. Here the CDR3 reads CASSQEPGGPSYNEQFF. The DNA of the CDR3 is TGTGCCAGCAGCCAAGAGCCGGGGGGACCCTCCTACAATGAGCAGTTCTTC.

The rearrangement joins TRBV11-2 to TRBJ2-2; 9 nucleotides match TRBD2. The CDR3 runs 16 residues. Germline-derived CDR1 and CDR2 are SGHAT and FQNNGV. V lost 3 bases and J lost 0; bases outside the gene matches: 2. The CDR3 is CASSLGLAANTGELFF. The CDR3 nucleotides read TGTGCCAGCAGCTTGGGACTAGCAGCGAACACCGGGGAGCTGTTTTTT.

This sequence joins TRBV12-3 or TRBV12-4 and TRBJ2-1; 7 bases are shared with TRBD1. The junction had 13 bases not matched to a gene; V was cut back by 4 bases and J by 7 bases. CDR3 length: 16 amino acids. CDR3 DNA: TGTGCCAGCAGTTCTCCCATCCGGGACAGCGAAAATGAGCAGTTCTTC. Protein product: CASSSPIRDSENEQFF.

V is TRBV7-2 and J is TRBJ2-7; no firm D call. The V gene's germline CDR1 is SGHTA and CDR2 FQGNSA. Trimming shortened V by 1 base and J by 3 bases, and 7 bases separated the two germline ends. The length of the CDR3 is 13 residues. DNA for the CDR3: TGTGCCAGCAGCTTAGAATCTGACTACGAGCAGTACTTC. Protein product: CASSLESDYEQYF.

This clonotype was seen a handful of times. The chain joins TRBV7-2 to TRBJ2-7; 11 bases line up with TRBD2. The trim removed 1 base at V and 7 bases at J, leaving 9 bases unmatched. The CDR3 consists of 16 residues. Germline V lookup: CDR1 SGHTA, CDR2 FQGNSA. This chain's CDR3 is CASSLGTSGSLREQYF. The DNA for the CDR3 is TGTGCCAGCAGCTTAGGCACTAGCGGGAGTCTGCGAGAGCAGTACTTC.

In DNA, the CDR3 is TGTGCCAGCAGCGCCGTAGCGGGAGCCGGCTACAATGAGCAGTTCTTC. Amino acid sequence: CASSAVAGAGYNEQFF. The chain carries TRBV2 and TRBJ2-1, with 9 bases aligning to TRBD2. The junction had 9 bases not matched to a gene; V was cut back by 6 bases and J by 3 bases. CDR1 SNHLY and CDR2 FYNNEI come from the germline V gene. The CDR3 totals 16 residues. Looking up the rest from reference TRBV2 and TRBJ2-1 gives the full variable domain: EPEVTQTPSHQVTQMGQEVILRCVPISNHLYFYWYRQILGQKVEFLVSFYNNEISEKSEIFDDQFSVERPDGSNFTLKIRSTKLEDSAMYFCASSAVAGAGYNEQFFGPGTRLTVL.

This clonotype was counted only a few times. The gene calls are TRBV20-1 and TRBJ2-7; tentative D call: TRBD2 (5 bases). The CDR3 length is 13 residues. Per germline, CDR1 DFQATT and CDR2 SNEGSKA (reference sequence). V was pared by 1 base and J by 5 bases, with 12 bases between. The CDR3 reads CSARVLAIHEQYF. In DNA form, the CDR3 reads TGCAGTGCTAGAGTCCTAGCTATCCACGAGCAGTACTTC.

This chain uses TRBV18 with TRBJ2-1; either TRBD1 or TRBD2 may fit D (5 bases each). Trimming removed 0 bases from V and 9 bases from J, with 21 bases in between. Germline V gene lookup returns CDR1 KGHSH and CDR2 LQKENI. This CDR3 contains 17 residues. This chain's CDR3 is CASSPPVLGRAGGEQFF. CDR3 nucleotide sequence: TGTGCCAGCTCACCACCCGTGTTGGGCAGGGCTGGAGGTGAGCAGTTCTTC. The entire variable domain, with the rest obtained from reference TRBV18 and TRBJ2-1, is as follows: NAGVMQNPRHLVRRRGQEARLRCSPMKGHSHVYWYRQLPEEGLKFMVYLQKENIIDESGMPKERFSAEFPKEGPSILRIQQVVRGDSAAYFCASSPPVLGRAGGEQFFGPGTRLTVL.

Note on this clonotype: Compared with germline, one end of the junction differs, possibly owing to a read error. CDR3 bases: TGTGCCAGCAGTTCCATCACCTTATACGGGCAGTACTTC. It yields the protein CASSSITLYGQYF. This sequence joins TRBV6-6 and TRBJ2-7; no reliable D call. CDR3 length: 13 residues. The V gene's germline CDR1 is MNHNY and CDR2 SVGAGI (reference sequence).

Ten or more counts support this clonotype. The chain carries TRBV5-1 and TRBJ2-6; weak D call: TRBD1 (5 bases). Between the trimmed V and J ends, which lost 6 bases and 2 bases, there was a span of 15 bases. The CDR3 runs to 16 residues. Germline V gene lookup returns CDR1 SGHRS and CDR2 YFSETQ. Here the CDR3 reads CASNPGLTPGANVLTF. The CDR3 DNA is TGCGCCAGCAATCCAGGGTTGACCCCTGGGGCCAACGTCCTGACTTTC.

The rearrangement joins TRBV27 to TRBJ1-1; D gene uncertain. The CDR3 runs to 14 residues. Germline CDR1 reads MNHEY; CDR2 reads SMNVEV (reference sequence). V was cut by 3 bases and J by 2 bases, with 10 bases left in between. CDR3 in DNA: TGTGCCAGCAGTTTCATCCACGGTAACACTGAAGCTTTCTTT. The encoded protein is CASSFIHGNTEAFF.

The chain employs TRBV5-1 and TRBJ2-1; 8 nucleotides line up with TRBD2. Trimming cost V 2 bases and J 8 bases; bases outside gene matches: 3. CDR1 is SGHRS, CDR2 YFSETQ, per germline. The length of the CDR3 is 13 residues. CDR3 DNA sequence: TGCGCCAGCAGCTTACTTAGCGGGGATGAGCAGTTCTTC. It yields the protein CASSLLSGDEQFF. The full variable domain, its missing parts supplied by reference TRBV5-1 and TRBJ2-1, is KAGVTQTPRYLIKTRGQQVTLSCSPISGHRSVSWYQQTPGQGLQFLFEYFSETQRNKGNFPGRFSGRQFSNSRSEMNVSTLELGDSALYLCASSLLSGDEQFFGPGTRLTVL.

DNA for the CDR3: TGTGCCAGCAGTGGGACTACGGGTGCCTACAATGAGCAGTTCTTC. Translating it yields CASSGTTGAYNEQFF. V gene TRBV25-1 combines with J gene TRBJ2-1; D perhaps matches TRBD2 (6 bases). CDR3 length: 15 residues. Germline loops: CDR1 MGHDK, CDR2 SYGVNS. V lost 4 bases and J 2 bases, leaving 12 bases between the germline ends.